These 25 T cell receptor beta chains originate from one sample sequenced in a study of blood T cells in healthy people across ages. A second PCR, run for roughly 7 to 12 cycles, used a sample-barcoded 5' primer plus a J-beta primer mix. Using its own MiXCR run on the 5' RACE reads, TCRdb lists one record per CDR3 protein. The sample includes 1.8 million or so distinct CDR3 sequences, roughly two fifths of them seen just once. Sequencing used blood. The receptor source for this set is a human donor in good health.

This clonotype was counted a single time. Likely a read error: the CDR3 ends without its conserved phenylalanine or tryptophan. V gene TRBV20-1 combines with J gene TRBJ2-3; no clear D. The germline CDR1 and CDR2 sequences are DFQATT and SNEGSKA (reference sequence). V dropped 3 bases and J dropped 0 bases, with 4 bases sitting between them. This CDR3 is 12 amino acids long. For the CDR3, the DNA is TGCAGTGCTAGTAGTAGCACAGATACGCAGTATTTG. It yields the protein CSASSSTDTQYL.

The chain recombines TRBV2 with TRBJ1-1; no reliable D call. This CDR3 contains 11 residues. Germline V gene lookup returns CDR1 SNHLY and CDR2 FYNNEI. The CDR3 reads CETAGNTEAFF. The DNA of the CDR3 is TGTGAAACGGCGGGGAACACTGAAGCTTTCTTT.

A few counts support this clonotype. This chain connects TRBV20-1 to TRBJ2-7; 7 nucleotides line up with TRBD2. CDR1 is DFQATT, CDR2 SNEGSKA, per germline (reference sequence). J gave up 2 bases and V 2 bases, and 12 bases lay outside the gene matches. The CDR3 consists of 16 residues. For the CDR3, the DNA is TGCAGTGCTAGACTACGAGGTCCTAGCGGTGCCTACGAGCAGTACTTC. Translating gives CSARLRGPSGAYEQYF.

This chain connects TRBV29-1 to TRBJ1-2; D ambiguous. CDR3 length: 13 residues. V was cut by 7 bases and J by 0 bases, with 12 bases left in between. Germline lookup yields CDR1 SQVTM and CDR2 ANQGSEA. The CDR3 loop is CSASALANYGYTF. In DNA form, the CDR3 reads TGCAGCGCCTCGGCCTTAGCTAACTATGGCTACACCTTC. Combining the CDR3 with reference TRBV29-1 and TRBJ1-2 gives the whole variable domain SAVISQKPSRDICQRGTSLTIQCQVDSQVTMMFWYRQQPGQSLTLIATANQGSEATYESGFVIDKFPISRPNLTFSTLTVSNMSPEDSSIYLCSASALANYGYTFGSGTRLTVV.

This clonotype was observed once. The CDR3 nucleotides read TGTGCCAGCAGAGAGCCAGGGGGTGACTATGGCTACACCTTC. This encodes CASREPGGDYGYTF. The V and J genes are TRBV7-2 and TRBJ1-2; TRBD1 aligns across 7 bases. The V gene's germline CDR1 is SGHTA and CDR2 FQGNSA. J was trimmed by 3 bases and V by 6 bases; bases with no gene match: 7. The CDR3 runs 14 residues.

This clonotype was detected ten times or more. The CDR3 here is CASSRGATNNEQFF. DNA for the CDR3: TGTGCCAGCTCTCGGGGGGCCACAAACAATGAGCAGTTCTTC. The chain has TRBV7-3 and TRBJ2-1; possibly TRBD2 for D (7 bases). Germline V CDR1 and CDR2: SGHTA, FQGTGA. Trimming removed 8 bases at V and 5 bases at J, with 16 bases between. CDR3 length: 14 residues. Combining the CDR3 with reference TRBV7-3 and TRBJ2-1 gives the whole variable domain GAGVSQTPSNKVTEKGKYVELRCDPISGHTALYWYRQSLGQGPEFLIYFQGTGAADDSGLPNDRFFAVRPEGSVSTLKIQRTERGDSAVYLCASSRGATNNEQFFGPGTRLTVL.

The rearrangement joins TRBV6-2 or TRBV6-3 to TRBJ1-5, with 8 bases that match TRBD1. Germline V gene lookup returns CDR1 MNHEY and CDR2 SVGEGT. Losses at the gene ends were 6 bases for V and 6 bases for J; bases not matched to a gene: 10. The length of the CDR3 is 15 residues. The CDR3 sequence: CASRPRQGLGQPQHF. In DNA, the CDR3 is TGTGCCAGCAGGCCCCGACAGGGGTTGGGTCAGCCCCAGCATTTT.

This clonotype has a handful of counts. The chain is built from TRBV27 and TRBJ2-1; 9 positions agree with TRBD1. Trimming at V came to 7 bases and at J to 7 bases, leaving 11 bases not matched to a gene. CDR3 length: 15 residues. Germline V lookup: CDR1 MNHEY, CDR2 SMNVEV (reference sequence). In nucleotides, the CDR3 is TGTGCCAGCACCCGTCCCGGGACAGGGAATAATGAGCAGTTCTTC. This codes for CASTRPGTGNNEQFF.

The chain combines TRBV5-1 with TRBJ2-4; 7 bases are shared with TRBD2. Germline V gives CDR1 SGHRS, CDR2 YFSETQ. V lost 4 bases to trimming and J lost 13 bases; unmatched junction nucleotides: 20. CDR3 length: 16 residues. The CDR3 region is CASSPEGRGIYNEQYF. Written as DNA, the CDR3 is TGCGCCAGCAGCCCAGAAGGGAGGGGAATATACAATGAGCAGTACTTC.

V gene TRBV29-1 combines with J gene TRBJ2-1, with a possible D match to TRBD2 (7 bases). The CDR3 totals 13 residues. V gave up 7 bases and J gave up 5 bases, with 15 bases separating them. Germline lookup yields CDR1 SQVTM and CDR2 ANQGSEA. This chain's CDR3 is CSERGGFDNEQFF. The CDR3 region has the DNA TGCAGCGAGAGGGGGGGTTTCGACAATGAGCAGTTCTTC.

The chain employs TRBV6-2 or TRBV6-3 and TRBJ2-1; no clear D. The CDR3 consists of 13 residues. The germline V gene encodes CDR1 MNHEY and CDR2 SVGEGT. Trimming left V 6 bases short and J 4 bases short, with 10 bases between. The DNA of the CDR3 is TGTGCCAGCAGCCCACAAGATTACAATGAGCAGTTCTTC. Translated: CASSPQDYNEQFF.

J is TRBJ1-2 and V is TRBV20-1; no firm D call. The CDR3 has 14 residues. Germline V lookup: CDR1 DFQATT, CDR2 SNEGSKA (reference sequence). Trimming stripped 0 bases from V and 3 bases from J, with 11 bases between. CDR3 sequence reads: CSARDWALDYGYTF. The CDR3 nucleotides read TGCAGTGCTAGAGATTGGGCTTTAGACTATGGCTACACCTTC.

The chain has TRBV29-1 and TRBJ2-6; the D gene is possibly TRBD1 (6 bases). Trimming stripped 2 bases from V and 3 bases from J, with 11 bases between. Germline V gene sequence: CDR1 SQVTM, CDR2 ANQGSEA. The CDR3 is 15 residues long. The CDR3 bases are TGCAGCGTTGAACCAGGGGCCGGTGGGGCCAACGTCCTGACTTTC. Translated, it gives CSVEPGAGGANVLTF.

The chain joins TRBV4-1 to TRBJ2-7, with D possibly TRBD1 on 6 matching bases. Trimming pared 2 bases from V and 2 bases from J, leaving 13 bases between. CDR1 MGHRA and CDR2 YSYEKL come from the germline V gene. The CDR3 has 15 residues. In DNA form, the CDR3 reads TGCGCCAGCAGCCAACATGGACAGCTCGCCTACGAGCAGTACTTC. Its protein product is CASSQHGQLAYEQYF.

DNA for the CDR3: TGTGCCAGCAGCTTAGGGACAGGGGGCCAGGGCAATGAGCAGTTCTTC. It is translated as CASSLGTGGQGNEQFF. The chain is built from TRBV7-3 and TRBJ2-1, with 12 positions matching TRBD1. The CDR3 contains 16 residues. Germline V gene lookup returns CDR1 SGHTA and CDR2 FQGTGA. V was pared by 2 bases and J by 6 bases, with 5 bases of the junction left unmatched.

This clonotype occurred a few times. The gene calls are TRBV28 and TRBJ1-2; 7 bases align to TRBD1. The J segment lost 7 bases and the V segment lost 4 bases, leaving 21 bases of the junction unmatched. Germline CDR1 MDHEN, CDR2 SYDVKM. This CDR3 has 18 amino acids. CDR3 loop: CASSSSPHRTGALSGYTF. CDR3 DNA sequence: TGTGCCAGCAGTTCTTCCCCCCATAGGACAGGAGCTTTGAGTGGCTACACCTTC.

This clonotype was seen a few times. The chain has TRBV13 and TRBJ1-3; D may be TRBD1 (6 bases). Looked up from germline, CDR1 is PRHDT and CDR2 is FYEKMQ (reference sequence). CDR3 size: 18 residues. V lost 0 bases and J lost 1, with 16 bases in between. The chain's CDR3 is CASSLGVVWGRSGNTIYF. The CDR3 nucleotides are TGTGCCAGCAGCTTAGGAGTCGTTTGGGGGCGATCTGGAAACACCATATATTTT.

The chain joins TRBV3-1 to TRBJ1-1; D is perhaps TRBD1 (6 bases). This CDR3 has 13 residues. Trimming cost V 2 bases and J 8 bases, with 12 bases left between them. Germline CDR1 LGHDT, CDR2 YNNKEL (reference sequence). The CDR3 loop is CASSQSLGTEAFF. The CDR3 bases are TGTGCCAGCAGCCAAAGTCTCGGGACAGAAGCTTTCTTT. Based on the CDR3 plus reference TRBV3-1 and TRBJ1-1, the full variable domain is DTAVSQTPKYLVTQMGNDKSIKCEQNLGHDTMYWYKQDSKKFLKIMFSYNNKELIINETVPNRFSPKSPDKAHLNLHINSLELGDSAVYFCASSQSLGTEAFFGQGTRLTVV.

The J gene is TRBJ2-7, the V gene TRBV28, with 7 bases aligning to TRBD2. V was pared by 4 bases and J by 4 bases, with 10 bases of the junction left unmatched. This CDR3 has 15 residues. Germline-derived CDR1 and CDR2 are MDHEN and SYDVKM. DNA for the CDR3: TGTGCCAGCAGTTGGCGCCGGGGGGAGCGGTACGAGCAGTACTTC. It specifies CASSWRRGERYEQYF.

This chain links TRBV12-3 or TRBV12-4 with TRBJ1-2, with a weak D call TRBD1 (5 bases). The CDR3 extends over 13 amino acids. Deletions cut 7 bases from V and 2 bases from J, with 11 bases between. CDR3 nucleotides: TGTGCCAGCACCTGGGGCATGAACTATGGCTACACCTTC. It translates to CASTWGMNYGYTF.

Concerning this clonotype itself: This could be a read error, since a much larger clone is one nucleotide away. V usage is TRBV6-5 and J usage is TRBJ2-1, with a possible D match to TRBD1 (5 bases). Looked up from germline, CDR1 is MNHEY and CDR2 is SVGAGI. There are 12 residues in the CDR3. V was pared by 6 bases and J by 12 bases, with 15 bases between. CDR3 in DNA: TGTGCCAGCAGACATATCTCAGGGTTGCAGTTCTTC. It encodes CASRHISGLQFF.

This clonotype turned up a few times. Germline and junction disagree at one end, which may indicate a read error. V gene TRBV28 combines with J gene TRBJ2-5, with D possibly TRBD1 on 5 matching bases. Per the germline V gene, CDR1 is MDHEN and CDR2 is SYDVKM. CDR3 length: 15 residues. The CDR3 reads CASSDPMTVQETQYF. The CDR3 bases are TGTGCTAGCAGTGACCCCATGACAGTCCAAGAGACCCAGTACTTC.

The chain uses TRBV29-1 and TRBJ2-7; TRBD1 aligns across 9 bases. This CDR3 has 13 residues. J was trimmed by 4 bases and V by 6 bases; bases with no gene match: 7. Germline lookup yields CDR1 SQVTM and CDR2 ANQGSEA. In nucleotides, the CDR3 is TGCAGCGTGAAGGACAGGGGCCCTTACGAGCAGTACTTC. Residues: CSVKDRGPYEQYF.

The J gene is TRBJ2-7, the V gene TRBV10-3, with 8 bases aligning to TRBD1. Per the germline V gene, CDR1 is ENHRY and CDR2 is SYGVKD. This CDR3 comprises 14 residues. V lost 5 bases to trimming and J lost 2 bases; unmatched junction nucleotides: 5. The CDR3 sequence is CAISRQGTAYEQYF. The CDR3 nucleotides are TGTGCCATCAGTAGACAGGGGACGGCCTACGAGCAGTACTTC.

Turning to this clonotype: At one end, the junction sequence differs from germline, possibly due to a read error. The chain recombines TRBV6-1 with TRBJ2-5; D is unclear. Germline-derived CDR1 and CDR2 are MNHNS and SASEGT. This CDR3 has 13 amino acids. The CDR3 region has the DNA TGTGCCAACAGTTCTACCCTCCAAGAGACCCAGTACTTC. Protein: CANSSTLQETQYF.